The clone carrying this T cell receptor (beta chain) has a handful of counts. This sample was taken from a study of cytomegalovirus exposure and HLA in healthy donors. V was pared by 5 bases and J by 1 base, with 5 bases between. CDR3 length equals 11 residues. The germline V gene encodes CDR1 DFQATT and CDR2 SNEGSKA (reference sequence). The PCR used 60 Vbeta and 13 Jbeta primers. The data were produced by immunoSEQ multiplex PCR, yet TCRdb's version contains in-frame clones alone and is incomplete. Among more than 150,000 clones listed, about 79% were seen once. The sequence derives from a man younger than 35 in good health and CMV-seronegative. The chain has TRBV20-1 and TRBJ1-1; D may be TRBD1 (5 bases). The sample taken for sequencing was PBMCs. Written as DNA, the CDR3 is TGCAGTGCTGACAGGAACACTGAAGCTTTCTTT. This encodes CSADRNTEAFF.